This T cell receptor beta chain originates from a study of vaccination effects on CD4 cells after COVID-19. The table came from immunoSEQ multiplex PCR; TCRdb's copy has only in-frame clones and leaves some out. The sample consists of approximately 29,000 clones, around 74% of them appearing once. Comments on this clone: Its antigen is not identified.

Cultured cells yielded isolated CD4+ T cells after about ten days. Participants completed two doses of the BNT162b2 or mRNA-1273 vaccine. There are 15 residues in the CDR3. Trimming took off 1 base at V and 2 bases at J, with 10 bases between the two ends. CDR1 and CDR2 from the germline V gene are SGHKS and YYEKEE (reference sequence). The chain is built from TRBV5-5 and TRBJ1-5, with D possibly being TRBD1 (5 bases). This sample comprised CD4+ T cells from PBMCs cultured without peptide, obtained after COVID-19 vaccination. This clonotype originated in a human donor who received a COVID-19 vaccine. The CDR3 is CASSLSGEGNQPQHF. The CDR3 nucleotides read TGTGCCAGCAGCTTGTCGGGGGAGGGCAATCAGCCCCAGCATTTT.